By its share, the clone carrying this TCR beta chain is large. This sample was included in a study of blood T cell repertoires in COVID-19. On the study more broadly: PBMCs, B-cell-depleted T cells, or T cells were the source of the cDNA or gDNA that made up the material.

Original processing notes: Reference gene primer amplification yielded estimated nucleated cell counts. Measured with immunoSEQ multiplex PCR; TCRdb has only the in-frame clones, and not every one. The V and J calls and clone size are taken from that table; D and trimming were inferred from the DNA. The data contain 150,000 to 200,000 clones, approximately 85% of them seen just once; the ten biggest clones take up approximately 8.9%. The clonotype originates from a woman aged 55-69 years with acute or convalescent COVID-19. Sample: peripheral blood.

As DNA, the CDR3 is TGTGCCAGCAGCTTAGACCGAGGGGGGAGGGCCTGGGATACGCAGTATTTT. Its translation is CASSLDRGGRAWDTQYF. This chain uses TRBV11-2 with TRBJ2-3, with D possibly matching TRBD2 (7 bases). The V end lost 0 bases, the J end lost 6 bases, and 19 bases lay between the germline ends. Germline CDR1 is SGHAT and CDR2 is FQNNGV. This CDR3 spans 17 amino acids.